This TCR beta chain was profiled in a study of CD8 T cells in ankylosing spondylitis. CDR3 length: 16 residues. The germline V gene encodes CDR1 SSHAT and CDR2 FNYEAQ (reference sequence). V trimming: 1 base; J trimming: 4 bases; junction bases outside the gene matches: 4. This clonotype was recorded at least ten times. TCRdb fed the 5' RACE reads into MiXCR, producing one record per CDR3 protein. Among around 100,000 distinct CDR3 sequences listed, about 25% were seen once. The sample was synovial fluid, either unsorted or a sorted T cell fraction (not recorded which). The receptor was derived from a male donor with ankylosing spondylitis. This chain uses TRBV7-7 with TRBJ2-3; TRBD2 aligns across 11 bases. This CDR3 reads CASSLGTSGSADTQYF. The CDR3 DNA follows: TGTGCCAGCAGCTTAGGAACTAGCGGGAGTGCAGATACGCAGTATTTT.